This entry lists 28 T cell receptor beta chains sequenced from one sample in a study of PD-1 blockade in classical Hodgkin lymphoma (dated by TCRdb to about 2020). Libraries were prepared through the immunoSEQ multiplex PCR assay. This is the immuneACCESS table as TCRdb keeps it, with only in-frame sequences that have V and J called. A part of the clones is gone; compared with another copy, unresolved V genes explain less than half, and the rest is unexplained. The sample table holds about 36,000 clones, of which roughly three quarters were seen once. The ten largest clonotypes hold 11% to 15% of the sample. The label giving this sample's time point can be read as: cycle 2 day 1 (C2D1) of nivolumab. Every trial patient had relapsed after autologous stem cell transplantation, and cohorts A, B and C differed in prior brentuximab vedotin exposure. Sequenced material: peripheral blood mononuclear cells (PBMCs), taken before the second cycle of nivolumab. Receptors originate from a human donor with classical Hodgkin lymphoma.

This clone has only a few counts. The V and J genes are TRBV7-9 and TRBJ2-5; no definite D call. The CDR3 sequence is 13 residues long. The germline V and J ends were trimmed by 0 bases and 1 base, with 3 bases remaining between them. Germline loops: CDR1 SEHNR, CDR2 FQNEAQ (reference sequence). For the CDR3, the DNA is TGTGCCAGCAGCTTAGCAGCCCAAGAGACCCAGTACTTC. Protein sequence: CASSLAAQETQYF.

This clone has just one count. V and J are TRBV19 and TRBJ2-5, with D uncertain. Trimming took 5 bases from V and 5 from J, leaving 18 bases between them. The CDR3 has 15 amino acids. Germline CDR1 reads LNHDA; CDR2 reads SQIVND (reference sequence). As DNA, the CDR3 is TGTGCCAGTAGTCAGCAGACCACGATCAGGGAGACCCAGTACTTC. Amino acids: CASSQQTTIRETQYF.

This CDR3 reads CASSDSRGSFTDTQYF. As DNA, the CDR3 is TGTGCCAGCAGTGACTCTCGGGGTTCGTTCACAGATACGCAGTATTTT. V usage is TRBV6-4 and J usage is TRBJ2-3; D is perhaps TRBD2 (5 bases). The CDR3 spans 16 residues. Germline V lookup: CDR1 MRHNA, CDR2 SNTAGT. Trimming stripped 0 bases from V and 2 bases from J, with 12 bases between.

With respect to this clone: This may come from a read error, since a much larger clone is one base off. This chain uses TRBV2 with TRBJ1-5; 9 positions match TRBD1. The CDR3 is made up of 14 amino acids. The germline gives CDR1 SNHLY, CDR2 FYNNEI. The CDR3 DNA reads as TGTGTCAGCTCTATACAGGGGGCTAGGCAGCCCCAGCATTTT. It specifies CVSSIQGARQPQHF.

V usage is TRBV9 and J usage is TRBJ1-4, with TRBD1 matching over 7 bases. CDR1 SGDLS and CDR2 YYNGEE come from the germline V gene. This CDR3 has 15 residues. Trimming cost V 3 bases and J 8 bases; bases outside gene matches: 10. The CDR3 is CASSGPTGAQEKLFF. CDR3 in DNA: TGTGCCAGCAGCGGACCTACAGGGGCGCAGGAAAAACTGTTTTTT.

This clone was seen a few times. The chain combines TRBV4-3 with TRBJ2-5, with 9 bases fitting TRBD1. Per germline, CDR1 LGHNA and CDR2 YSLEER. The CDR3 has 15 residues. The V segment lost 3 bases and the J segment 4 bases; nucleotides outside the gene matches: 6. CDR3 DNA: TGCGCCAGCAGCCAGGCGGGACAGGGTGCAGAGACCCAGTACTTC. Its protein product is CASSQAGQGAETQYF.

The chain is built from TRBV11-2 and TRBJ1-1; D is ambiguous. The CDR3 covers 13 residues. V lost 0 bases to trimming and J lost 3 bases, with 5 bases between them. Germline values: CDR1 SGHAT, CDR2 FQNNGV. The CDR3 here is CASSLELHTEAFF. CDR3 sequence (DNA): TGTGCCAGCAGCTTAGAGTTACACACTGAAGCTTTCTTT.

In its sample, this clone was seen a few times. This rearrangement joins TRBV11-3 to TRBJ2-2; tentative D call: TRBD1 (6 bases). This CDR3 comprises 13 residues. Between the trimmed V and J ends, which lost 5 bases and 4 bases, there was a span of 8 bases. In germline, CDR1 is SGHNT, CDR2 YENEEA. CDR3 DNA sequence: TGTGCCAGCAGCCTACAGGGCACCGGGGAGCTGTTTTTT. Protein: CASSLQGTGELFF.

The V call is TRBV21-1, the J call TRBJ1-2; the table's D gene call, TRBD1, was not cross checked with the DNA. TRBV21-1 is given as a pseudogene. This CDR3 region has 16 residues. The CDR3 coding sequence is TGTGCCAGCAGCAAAGTAAAAAGGCAGGGGGAAGATGGCTACACCTTC. It yields the protein CASSKVKRQGEDGYTF.

This chain connects TRBV4-2 to TRBJ1-1, with TRBD1 as a possible D gene (6 bases). This CDR3 region has 15 residues. Germline V gene data show CDR1 as LGHNA and CDR2 as YNFKEQ. The V and J ends lost 1 base and 4 bases respectively, with 13 bases between them. DNA of the CDR3: TGTGCCAGCAGCCAAGGTGGGGGGCGGGGCACTGAAGCTTTCTTT. Protein sequence: CASSQGGGRGTEAFF.

Written as DNA, the CDR3 is TGTGCCAGCAGCGTAGAAGGGGCGAAAGGAAACACCATATATTTT. Protein product: CASSVEGAKGNTIYF. The gene calls are TRBV9 and TRBJ1-3; perhaps TRBD1 as D (5 bases). V shed 0 bases and J shed 4 bases, with 11 bases lying between them. The germline V gene has CDR1 SGDLS and CDR2 YYNGEE. The CDR3 contains 15 residues.

J is TRBJ2-7 and V is TRBV7-2, with D possibly being TRBD1 (6 bases). Trimming removed 4 bases at V and 4 bases at J, with 17 bases between. The CDR3 is 15 residues long. CDR1 is SGHTA and CDR2 is FQGNSA in the germline V gene. CDR3 nucleotide sequence: TGTGCCAGCAGCTCTAACCCAGGGGTGCGGTACGAGCAGTACTTC. As protein: CASSSNPGVRYEQYF.

The chain carries TRBV7-2 and TRBJ2-2; unclear D gene. V was shortened by 1 base and J by 5 bases, with 8 bases between the two germline ends. Germline CDR1 SGHTA, CDR2 FQGNSA. The CDR3 totals 14 residues. The CDR3 reads CASSLDMGTGELFF. The CDR3 region has the DNA TGTGCCAGCAGCTTAGATATGGGAACCGGGGAGCTGTTTTTT. Variable domain in full (rest from reference TRBV7-2 and TRBJ2-2): GAGVSQSPSNKVTEKGKDVELRCDPISGHTALYWYRQSLGQGLEFLIYFQGNSAPDKSGLPSDRFSAERTGGSVSTLTIQRTQQEDSAVYLCASSLDMGTGELFFGEGSRLTVL.

The V and J genes are TRBV7-2 and TRBJ2-3, with TRBD2 identical over 9 bases. Per germline, CDR1 SGHTA and CDR2 FQGNSA. V lost 5 bases to trimming and J lost 4 bases; unmatched junction nucleotides: 7. The CDR3 has 15 residues. The CDR3 DNA sequence: TGTGCCAGCAGCCTCAACAGACTAGCGGCAGATACGCAGTATTTT. It codes for CASSLNRLAADTQYF. Supplemented by reference TRBV7-2 and TRBJ2-3, the full variable domain reads GAGVSQSPSNKVTEKGKDVELRCDPISGHTALYWYRQSLGQGLEFLIYFQGNSAPDKSGLPSDRFSAERTGGSVSTLTIQRTQQEDSAVYLCASSLNRLAADTQYFGPGTRLTVL.

V gene TRBV7-9 combines with J gene TRBJ1-4, with no clear D. Germline values: CDR1 SEHNR, CDR2 FQNEAQ (reference sequence). V dropped 2 bases and J dropped 0 bases, with 10 bases sitting between them. This CDR3 spans 16 amino acids. CDR3 loop: CASSLLVYATNEKLFF. The CDR3 nucleotides are TGTGCCAGCAGCTTATTAGTATATGCAACTAATGAAAAACTGTTTTTT.

This rearrangement joins TRBV11-1 to TRBJ2-5; D is perhaps TRBD1 (5 bases). Germline-derived CDR1 and CDR2 are SGHAT and FQDESV (reference sequence). V gave up 5 bases and J gave up 5 bases, with 18 bases separating them. The CDR3 totals 15 residues. This CDR3 is CASSPGHYLGETQYF. Here the CDR3 DNA reads TGTGCCAGCAGCCCCGGACACTACTTGGGGGAGACCCAGTACTTC.

This chain joins TRBV4-2 and TRBJ1-3; D possibly corresponds to TRBD1 (5 bases). V lost 0 bases, J lost 6 bases, and 12 bases lay in between. The CDR3 consists of 15 residues. CDR1 is LGHNA, CDR2 YNFKEQ, per germline. This CDR3 reads CASSQDLTVKNTIYF. CDR3 nucleotides: TGTGCCAGCAGCCAAGATCTGACAGTCAAAAACACCATATATTTT.

This chain joins TRBV19 and TRBJ2-4; the match to TRBD1 covers 8 bases. The CDR3 loop spans 13 amino acids. J was trimmed by 15 bases and V by 4 bases; bases with no gene match: 11. From germline, CDR1 is LNHDA and CDR2 SQIVND (reference sequence). CDR3 DNA sequence: TGTGCCAGTAGTAGGCAGGGGGCTGGTCTCAGGTACTTC. This gives the protein CASSRQGAGLRYF.

The rearrangement uses TRBV18 and TRBJ2-1, with D unclear. Germline CDR1 reads KGHSH; CDR2 reads LQKENI. Trimming cost V 2 bases and J 5 bases, with 4 bases left between them. The CDR3 loop spans 12 amino acids. CDR3 bases: TGTGCCAGCTCACCAGAGAACAATGAGCAGTTCTTC. Translating gives CASSPENNEQFF.

This sequence joins TRBV7-2 and TRBJ2-1; 9 positions agree with TRBD1. The germline CDR1 and CDR2 sequences are SGHTA and FQGNSA. After removal of 8 bases from V and 3 bases from J, the junction contained 5 bases not matched to a gene. CDR3 length equals 14 residues. The CDR3 region has the DNA TGTGCCAGCCGTGGACAGGGGATCTACAATGAGCAGTTCTTC. It translates to CASRGQGIYNEQFF.

The J gene is TRBJ2-7, the V gene TRBV6-1; 9 bases map to TRBD1. Germline V CDR1 and CDR2: MNHNS, SASEGT. V lost 6 bases to trimming and J lost 5 bases; unmatched junction nucleotides: 8. This CDR3 is built from 14 residues. CDR3 nucleotide sequence: TGTGCCAGCAGGCCGACAGGGGGGTCCCACGAGCAGTACTTC. Its translation is CASRPTGGSHEQYF.

The sample holds a few counts of this clone. V usage is TRBV7-8 and J usage is TRBJ2-1; a weak D match, TRBD2 (5 bases). V was pared by 3 bases and J by 5 bases, with 8 bases between. The germline gives CDR1 SGHVS, CDR2 FQNEAQ. CDR3 size: 13 residues. The CDR3 bases are TGTGCCAGCAGCTTTAGGGAGCACAATGAGCAGTTCTTC. It encodes CASSFREHNEQFF.

This clone showed up just a few times. The gene calls are TRBV6-1 and TRBJ1-2; D not certain. V gave up 0 bases and J gave up 4 bases, with 12 bases separating them. Germline-derived CDR1 and CDR2 are MNHNS and SASEGT. The CDR3 covers 15 residues. In nucleotides, the CDR3 is TGTGCCAGCAGTGAAGCGCTATCAGACCTCTATGGCTACACCTTC. Translating gives CASSEALSDLYGYTF.

V gene TRBV6-4 combines with J gene TRBJ2-3; 7 bases align to TRBD2. The CDR3 is 15 residues long. Losses at the gene ends were 2 bases for V and 4 bases for J; bases not matched to a gene: 6. The germline V gene has CDR1 MRHNA and CDR2 SNTAGT. The DNA for the CDR3 is TGTGCCAGCAGTGACACGTCTAGCGGACCAGATACGCAGTATTTT. The encoded protein is CASSDTSSGPDTQYF.

The J gene is TRBJ2-7, the V gene TRBV5-6; TRBD2 might be the D (5 bases). Trimming shortened V by 3 bases and J by 2 bases, and 27 bases separated the two germline ends. Germline CDR1 SGHDT, CDR2 YYEEEE. The CDR3 contains 19 residues. CDR3 sequence reads: CASSWARAQLLDQTYEQYF. CDR3 bases: TGTGCCAGCAGCTGGGCCCGAGCACAGTTACTAGATCAAACCTACGAGCAGTACTTC.

This clone was observed a few times. This chain uses TRBV7-2 with TRBJ2-3, with 9 bases lining up with TRBD2. This CDR3 has 15 amino acids. V trimming: 4 bases; J trimming: 4 bases; junction bases outside the gene matches: 6. CDR1 and CDR2 from the germline V gene are SGHTA and FQGNSA. The CDR3 region has the DNA TGTGCCAGCAGCTCTCCGGGACTAGCAGCAGATACGCAGTATTTT. It is translated as CASSSPGLAADTQYF. Using reference TRBV7-2 and TRBJ2-3 for the parts outside the CDR3, the full variable domain is GAGVSQSPSNKVTEKGKDVELRCDPISGHTALYWYRQSLGQGLEFLIYFQGNSAPDKSGLPSDRFSAERTGGSVSTLTIQRTQQEDSAVYLCASSSPGLAADTQYFGPGTRLTVL.

The sample holds a few counts of this clone. V usage is TRBV7-6 and J usage is TRBJ2-6, with a tentative D call TRBD1 (5 bases). Germline-derived CDR1 and CDR2 are SGHVS and FNYEAQ. Trimming cost V 6 bases and J 1 base, with 7 bases left between them. This CDR3 region has 14 residues. CDR3 bases: TGTGCCAGCAGACCAGGGTCTGGGGCCAACGTCCTGACTTTC. Translation gives CASRPGSGANVLTF.

The CDR3: CASSEGVDRNTEAFF. CDR3 nucleotide sequence: TGTGCCAGCAGTGAAGGTGTCGACAGGAACACTGAAGCTTTCTTT. The V call is TRBV6-1, the J call TRBJ1-1, with D perhaps matching TRBD1 (5 bases). This CDR3 spans 15 amino acids. With 1 base removed from V and 1 base from J, the gap between germline ends came to 10 bases. CDR1 and CDR2 (germline): MNHNS, SASEGT.